Here is one T cell receptor beta chain with its context. Its antigen remains unknown. The data originate from a study of cytomegalovirus exposure and HLA in healthy donors. Study findings and constraints: Most TCR sequences showed up rarely, but some public TCRs showed up in many donors.

Germline-derived CDR1 and CDR2 are MNHEY and SVGAGI. V lost 4 bases and J lost 5, with 11 bases in between. This CDR3 region has 14 residues. Libraries were prepared by immunoSEQ multiplex PCR; TCRdb keeps only in-frame clonotypes and omits some of them. In the table there are more than 250,000 clones, 70% to 90% of which are singletons. The sequenced material came from PBMCs. The rearrangement joins TRBV6-5 to TRBJ1-4, with D possibly matching TRBD1 (5 bases). The clonotype was recovered from a woman aged 18-29 years in good health and CMV-seronegative. The CDR3 coding sequence is TGTGCCAGCAGTTCAACAGGTTCAAATGAAAAACTGTTTTTT. Its translation is CASSSTGSNEKLFF.